This is a list of T cell receptor beta chains from one sample in a study of OX40 agonist ivuxolimab in advanced cancers. This table comes from immunoSEQ multiplex PCR, and its TCRdb copy is limited to in-frame clones, with some not included. The data hold around 76,000 clones, with nearly 95% observed a single time. The material sequenced was CD4+ or CD8+ T cells sorted from blood, taken in a trial of the OX40 agonist ivuxolimab. All receptors derive from an adult with an advanced solid tumor such as melanoma, head and neck, liver or kidney cancer. CDR3s include the opening cysteine and the closing phenylalanine or tryptophan.

V gene	CDR3 length	CDR3 protein
TRBV9	18	CASSVETGVGSGANVLTF
TRBV7-2	15	CASSVRDYIRDTQYF
TRBV7-3	13	CASSERDHREQYF
TRBV14	14	CASSQTGLGTEAFF
TRBV21-1	16	CASSKEIGTLSYEQYF
TRBV15	12	CATSREEETQYF
TRBV18	19	CASSPPITPGTASSYEQYF
TRBV2	13	CASTRRGNTEAFF
TRBV7-6	14	CASSMTGFLDEQYF
TRBV29-1	13	CSVGQAMGYEQYF
TRBV27	17	CASSLIGTGGFIDTQYF
TRBV5-1	14	CASSLADPTYGYTF
TRBV2	16	CASSEGPRSSYNEQFF
TRBV27	14	CASSLKGYQETQYF
TRBV11-2	14	CASRPGRGTVTQYF
TRBV11-2	13	CASSPDRRDEQFF
TRBV11-3	14	CASSRREGQETQYF
TRBV28	14	CASSLRRVLYEQYF
TRBV2	13	CASRPGLEYEQYF
TRBV27	14	CATWDRGPNYGYTF
TRBV6-1	13	CASSPFRTNEQFF
TRBV5-6	15	CASSLGSYSNQPQHF
TRBV4-3	15	CASSQQSESSYEQYF
TRBV5-1	16	CASSLAGRAGGGELFF
TRBV5-1	17	CASSLALPPSSGNTIYF